This T cell receptor (beta chain) was documented in a study of early T cells in non-severe SARS-CoV-2 infection (dated by TCRdb to the early 2020s). About the full investigation: Bulk RNA from unsorted whole blood was used for TCR sequencing, so alpha and beta chains could not be paired. Beyond this particular receptor, the publication reports: VDJdb matching was skewed toward anti-spike CD8 responses and likely underestimated virus-specific expansions, missing private and CD4 specificities.

The study was a case-control design nested within a healthcare worker cohort in London, UK, with weekly nasopharyngeal swab PCR tests and blood sampling. Between 23 and 31 March 2020, the week of the UK lockdown, healthcare workers were enrolled and then followed up weekly for as long as 16 weeks. In its sample, this clonotype was seen many times. No antigen is known for it. Per-nucleotide qualities are absent, and no much larger clonotype sits a single base away. Ends trimmed: V by 4 bases, J by 3 bases; bases unmatched to a gene: 7. Including the terminal cysteine and phenylalanine, the CDR3 comprises 14 residues. The CDR3 DNA has 42 bases and is translated from base 1. Based on the germline V gene (reference sequence), the CDR1 and CDR2 sequences are DFQATT and SNEGSKA. Library creation used 5' RACE. The listed sequencing device is NextSeq 500. In the TCR library protocol, unique molecular identifiers were attached to individual cDNA molecules to correct for PCR bias and sequencing error. Both TCR alpha and beta chains were sequenced, and tight co-correlation was observed between alpha and beta sequence abundances in each sample. On the study's bioinformatics: Decombinator V4 was used to annotate TCR sequences for V gene, J gene and CDR3. Expanded TCRs were defined as changing significantly between any two time points under a Poisson model with p below 0.0001. TCR abundances were normalised to the total number of TCRs sequenced per sample and were expressed as counts per million. TRAV1-2 paired with TRAJ12, TRAJ20 or TRAJ33 defined MAIT TCRs, while TRAV10 paired with TRAJ18 defined iNKT TCRs. VDJdb, accessed on 1 November 2021, was searched for TCRs annotated for CMV, EBV and SARS-CoV-2, and TCRs annotated for more than one antigen were excluded. TCRdb passed the public sequencing reads through fastp at Q25 and MiXCR, retaining productive beta sequences. Merged by CDR3 protein, the rows form single entries marked with the most common genes and DNA. These V and J calls are TCRdb output, not the study's own analysis. Here the sample has 45,000 or so distinct CDR3 sequences; 6% to 6.5% occur a single time. Together, the top ten hold 12% of the sample.

Specimen: whole blood. This sequence was found in an adult who was a healthcare worker with PCR-confirmed SARS-CoV-2 infection or an uninfected control (not recorded which). The sequence is built from TRBV20-1 and TRBJ2-5; 8 nucleotides in the junction match TRBD2. CDR3 protein: CSAIRAGAKETQYF. The nucleotide sequence is given as TGCAGTGCTATCCGAGCGGGGGCGAAAGAGACCCAGTACTTC.